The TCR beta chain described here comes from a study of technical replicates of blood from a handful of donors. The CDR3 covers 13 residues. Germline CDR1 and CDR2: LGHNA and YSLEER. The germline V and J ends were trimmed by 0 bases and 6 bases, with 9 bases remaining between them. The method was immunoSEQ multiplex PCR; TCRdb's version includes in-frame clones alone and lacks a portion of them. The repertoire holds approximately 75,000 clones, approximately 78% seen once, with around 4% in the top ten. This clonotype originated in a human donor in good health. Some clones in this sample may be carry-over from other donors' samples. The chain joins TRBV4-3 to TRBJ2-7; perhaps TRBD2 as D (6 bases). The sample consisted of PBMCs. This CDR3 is CASSQERGGEQYF. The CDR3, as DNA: TGCGCCAGCAGCCAAGAGCGGGGAGGCGAGCAGTACTTC.